The 15 T cell receptor beta chains in this list originate from one sample, sequenced in a study of Graves' ophthalmopathy and Graves' hyperthyroidism. Beta-chain TCR CDR3 regions were amplified from RNA transcripts. First-round RT-PCR used HTBI primers; second-round multiplex PCR followed. TCRdb itself ran the multiplex PCR reads through MiXCR, one entry per CDR3 protein. The sample includes around 1.1 million distinct CDR3 sequences, about 35% of them seen just once. The sample was peripheral blood or thyroid tissue (not recorded which). The receptors were sampled from an adult man with Graves' hyperthyroidism.

Many counts were recorded for this clonotype. The chain links TRBV5-1 to TRBJ1-2; the D is unclear. The germline V gene encodes CDR1 SGHRS and CDR2 YFSETQ. The CDR3 runs 14 residues. Between the trimmed V and J ends, which lost 0 bases and 4 bases, there was a span of 10 bases. The CDR3 bases are TGCGCCAGCAGCTTGGCCGGGCTGGGCTATGGCTACACCTTC. Residues: CASSLAGLGYGYTF.

Notes on this clonotype: This clone may be a read error of a much larger clone one base away. The gene calls are TRBV7-9 and TRBJ1-1, with 7 nucleotides matching TRBD1. The CDR3 runs 14 residues. In germline, CDR1 is SEHNR, CDR2 FQNEAQ (reference sequence). The CDR3 protein is CASSPQGSYTEASF. The CDR3 nucleotides are TGTGCCAGCAGCCCACAGGGGTCCTACACTGAAGCTTCCTTT.

The chain recombines TRBV20-1 with TRBJ2-1; D remains unclear. Germline V gene lookup returns CDR1 DFQATT and CDR2 SNEGSKA (reference sequence). The CDR3 sequence is 10 residues long. Trimming stripped 5 bases from V and 9 bases from J, with 8 bases between. Here the CDR3 reads CSAVRAEQFF. CDR3 nucleotides: TGCAGTGCTGTCCGGGCTGAGCAGTTCTTC.

This clonotype turned up a few times. CDR3 DNA sequence: TGCGCCAGCAGCCAAGGGAACGGTGCCGGGGAGCTGTTTTTT. This sequence encodes CASSQGNGAGELFF. The chain joins TRBV4-3 to TRBJ2-2; no definite D call. The CDR3 covers 14 residues. V dropped 1 base and J dropped 6 bases, with 9 bases sitting between them. Germline V lookup: CDR1 LGHNA, CDR2 YSLEER.

This clonotype was counted at least ten times. This chain uses TRBV11-3 with TRBJ1-1, with D perhaps matching TRBD1 (6 bases). CDR3 length: 12 amino acids. V was cut by 5 bases and J by 10 bases, with 14 bases left in between. In germline, CDR1 is SGHNT, CDR2 YENEEA. The DNA of the CDR3 is TGTGCCAGCAGCGGGGGGCAGCCGGCAGCTTTCTTT. This translates into CASSGGQPAAFF.

This chain connects TRBV29-1 to TRBJ1-2; maybe TRBD1 (5 bases). CDR3 length: 12 amino acids. The germline V and J ends were trimmed by 2 bases and 9 bases, with 13 bases remaining between them. Germline CDR1 SQVTM, CDR2 ANQGSEA. CDR3 DNA sequence: TGCAGCGTTGAACGTGGGGGAGGAAGCTACACCTTC. Translation gives CSVERGGGSYTF.

This chain uses TRBV10-3 with TRBJ1-5, with 8 nucleotides matching TRBD1. The CDR3 is 14 amino acids. Per germline, CDR1 ENHRY and CDR2 SYGVKD. Germline trimming cut 5 bases from V and 6 bases from J; bases unmatched to any gene: 6. The CDR3 sequence: CAISYSGGGQPQHF. The CDR3 DNA is TGTGCCATCAGTTACTCAGGGGGCGGTCAGCCCCAGCATTTT.

Comments on this clonotype: Relative to the germline gene, one junction end is altered; a read error may explain this. CDR3 amino acids: CASTDMNTGELFF. The CDR3 DNA is TGTGCCTCCACGGACATGAACACTGGGGAGCTGTTTTTT. The chain recombines TRBV10-3 with TRBJ2-2; D might be TRBD1 (5 bases). There are 13 residues in the CDR3. Germline CDR1 and CDR2: ENHRY and SYGVKD.

This clonotype was seen at least ten times. This sequence joins TRBV7-2 and TRBJ1-6; 8 bases match TRBD1. J was trimmed by 8 bases and V by 6 bases; bases with no gene match: 9. The CDR3 length is 15 residues. Germline V gene sequence: CDR1 SGHTA, CDR2 FQGNSA. The CDR3 nucleotides read TGTGCCAGCAGAAGACAGGGGAGTTATGATTCACCCCTCCACTTT. Its translation is CASRRQGSYDSPLHF. Using reference TRBV7-2 and TRBJ1-6 for the parts outside the CDR3, the full variable domain is GAGVSQSPSNKVTEKGKDVELRCDPISGHTALYWYRQSLGQGLEFLIYFQGNSAPDKSGLPSDRFSAERTGGSVSTLTIQRTQQEDSAVYLCASRRQGSYDSPLHFGNGTRLTVT.

This clonotype was detected ten times or more. The junction departs from germline at one end; a sequencing error may be responsible. This chain joins TRBV5-1 and TRBJ1-1; unclear D gene. This CDR3 contains 14 residues. Germline V gene sequence: CDR1 SGHRS, CDR2 YFSETQ. CDR3 sequence: CASSLGPRNTEAFF. Written as DNA, the CDR3 is TGTGCCAGCAGCTTAGGCCCGCGGAACACTGAAGCTTTCTTT.

This clonotype was seen repeatedly, ten times or more. This chain links TRBV2 with TRBJ2-6; the D gene is possibly TRBD1 (6 bases). V lost 10 bases and J lost 0, with 16 bases in between. The germline V gene encodes CDR1 SNHLY and CDR2 FYNNEI. The CDR3 has 16 residues. The CDR3: CATQQGRGSGANVLTF. The CDR3 DNA reads as TGTGCCACACAACAGGGTCGGGGCTCTGGGGCCAACGTCCTGACTTTC.

This clonotype was counted between two and nine times. The rearrangement joins TRBV9 to TRBJ2-7; 9 positions match TRBD2. The CDR3 has 14 residues. V gave up 0 bases and J gave up 5 bases; unmatched junction bases: 3. Per the germline V gene, CDR1 is SGDLS and CDR2 is YYNGEE. For the CDR3, the DNA is TGTGCCAGCAGCGTAGTTAGCGGGAGTAACGAGCAGTACTTC. As protein: CASSVVSGSNEQYF.

This clonotype was found a few times. The chain combines TRBV30 with TRBJ1-2, with D hard to call. Trimming cost V 5 bases and J 8 bases, with 9 bases left between them. The CDR3 sequence is 10 residues long. The germline gives CDR1 GTSNPN, CDR2 SVGIG (reference sequence). The CDR3 sequence is CAWGISGYTF. The CDR3 nucleotides are TGTGCCTGGGGGATTAGCGGCTACACCTTC.

The sample holds a few counts of this clonotype. This chain joins TRBV6-1 and TRBJ1-5; D possibly corresponds to TRBD1 (5 bases). Trimming removed 6 bases at V and 5 bases at J, with 17 bases between. The CDR3 consists of 15 residues. Per the germline V gene, CDR1 is MNHNS and CDR2 is SASEGT. CDR3 residues: CASRKGPRGDQPQHF. The CDR3 DNA reads as TGTGCCAGCAGAAAGGGGCCCCGCGGGGATCAGCCCCAGCATTTT.

The rearrangement joins TRBV4-2 to TRBJ1-5; D not certain. Trimming removed 5 bases from V and 0 bases from J, with 11 bases in between. Germline loops: CDR1 LGHNA, CDR2 YNFKEQ. The CDR3 extends over 15 amino acids. CDR3 nucleotide sequence: TGTGCCAGCAGCTCACAGCGATATAGCAATCAGCCCCAGCATTTT. This translates into CASSSQRYSNQPQHF.